Detailed here is one TCR beta chain. Antigen: not known. Thyroid surgery took place with no prior treatment in any patient. The sample originates from a study of metastatic and nonmetastatic thyroid tumors. Turning to the study itself: Malignant thyroid and benign thyroid patients provided blood and tumor or nodule tissue whose repertoires were compared.

The CDR3 totals 14 residues. The V gene's germline CDR1 is LNHDA and CDR2 SQIVND (reference sequence). Trimming stripped 7 bases from V and 0 bases from J, with 11 bases between. Overall study findings and caveats: The reported finding was significantly higher TCR beta diversity in malignant thyroid tumors relative to benign nodules, in blood and tumor.

As processed by the authors: Building a distant-metastasis classifier for papillary thyroid cancer drew on CDR3 differences across clinicopathological groups. TCRdb called clones again from the PCR reads with MiXCR. TCRdb, not the original authors, processed these V and J calls. The table shows 35,000 to 50,000 clones, with around 3.1% occurring only once. The chain joins TRBV19 to TRBJ2-3; TRBD2 is a possible D gene (6 bases). The receptor was derived from a female donor with papillary thyroid cancer or a benign thyroid nodule (not recorded which). Some clones in this sample may be carry-over from other donors' samples. The sequenced material came from blood. The CDR3 sequence is CASNSGPSTDTQYF. In nucleotides, the CDR3 is TGTGCCAGTAACAGCGGGCCTAGCACAGATACGCAGTATTTT.